This passage covers 7 T cell receptor beta chains from one sample sequenced in a study of tumor-infiltrating lymphocytes in primary liver carcinoma. Germline DNA was also extracted, and blood RNA was taken from unsorted whole blood. Starting material of 400 to 600 ng total RNA yielded TCR beta cDNA via a constant-region primer. Researchers made the TCR beta libraries by running three nested multiplex PCR rounds with slightly modified ARM-PCR. The opening two PCR rounds, nine to eleven cycles each, paired TRBV1-TRBV30 forward primers with a C-beta reverse primer. Via MiXCR, TCRdb re-called the multiplex PCR reads, giving one row per CDR3 protein. The data contain about 310,000 distinct CDR3 sequences, 60% to 80% of them singletons. Sequencing was performed on peripheral blood. These receptors came from a man aged 40-55 years with primary liver carcinoma and hepatitis B virus infection.

Details on this clonotype: This sequence may be a read error, since a much larger clone differs from it by one base. The chain joins TRBV6-5 to TRBJ2-7, with TRBD1 matching over 8 bases. V was clipped by 5 bases and J by 6 bases; unmatched bases: 6. Germline CDR1 is MNHEY and CDR2 is SVGAGI. This CDR3 contains 13 residues. The CDR3 loop is CASSRTGSIEQYF. The DNA for the CDR3 is TGTGCCAGCAGTAGGACAGGGAGCATCGAGCAGTACTTC.

There are many counts of this clonotype. The chain carries TRBV6-2 or TRBV6-3 and TRBJ2-4, with D possibly being TRBD2 (6 bases). This CDR3 has 17 amino acids. Trimming removed 0 bases from V and 0 bases from J, with 12 bases in between. The germline CDR1 and CDR2 sequences are MNHEY and SVGEGT. For the CDR3, the DNA is TGTGCCAGCAGTTACTCCGTGCGGGACGTAGCCAAAAACATTCAGTACTTC. This encodes CASSYSVRDVAKNIQYF.

V and J are TRBV12-3 or TRBV12-4 and TRBJ2-2; D remains ambiguous. Trimming took off 6 bases at V and 4 bases at J, with 15 bases between the two ends. CDR3 length equals 15 residues. The CDR3 loop reads CASSPRSPITGELFF. The DNA of the CDR3 is TGTGCCAGCAGCCCCCGGAGTCCGATCACCGGGGAGCTGTTTTTT.

This clonotype was counted only a few times. The rearrangement links TRBV12-3 or TRBV12-4 to TRBJ2-5; 12 bases agree with TRBD2. With 5 bases clipped from V and 7 bases from J, the junction kept 2 bases outside the gene matches. This CDR3 contains 13 residues. The CDR3 coding sequence is TGTGCCAGCAGTGCACTAGCGGGAGGGACCCAGTACTTC. Its translation: CASSALAGGTQYF.

Comment on this clonotype: A much larger clone sits a single nucleotide away, making a read error possible. CDR3 sequence (DNA): TGTGCCAGCACTCTTAGCACCCCGGGACTTATTACCGGGGGGCTGTTTTTT. Translated: CASTLSTPGLITGGLFF. This sequence joins TRBV6-2 or TRBV6-3 and TRBJ2-2; perhaps TRBD2 as D (6 bases). CDR1 MNHEY and CDR2 SVGEGT come from the germline V gene. There are 17 residues in the CDR3.

The chain links TRBV7-8 to TRBJ1-5; no firm D call. Germline CDR1 is SGHVS and CDR2 is FQNEAQ. Trimming pared 1 base from V and 0 bases from J, leaving 10 bases between. This CDR3 spans 16 amino acids. The chain's CDR3 is CASSLDMAYSNQPQHF. DNA of the CDR3: TGTGCCAGCAGCTTAGATATGGCCTATAGCAATCAGCCCCAGCATTTT.

A few counts support this clonotype. A much more abundant neighbour one base away suggests this may be a read error. The V call is TRBV29-1, the J call TRBJ1-1; 10 nucleotides line up with TRBD1. The CDR3 length is 13 residues. Germline CDR1 SQVTM, CDR2 ANQGSEA. In DNA form, the CDR3 reads TGCAGCGTGCCGGGACAGGGGAACGCTGAAGCTTTCTTT. This sequence encodes CSVPGQGNAEAFF.